This T cell receptor beta chain was recorded in a study of tumor-infiltrating lymphocytes in primary liver carcinoma. Study-level findings and limits: Lesser overlap characterized tumor-adjacent and tumor-blood pairs relative to tumor region pairs. The difference in top-250-clone fraction between tumors and blood was significant, favoring tumors (p = 0.039).

The CDR3 totals 16 residues. Unmatched junction bases numbered 6, after V lost 1 base and J lost 3 bases. Starting from around 500 ng of total RNA, TCR beta cDNA was produced with a primer in the constant region. ARM-PCR, slightly modified, supplied the TCR beta libraries through three nested multiplex PCR rounds. For approximately 11 cycles apiece, the opening two PCR rounds ran with TRBV1-TRBV30 forward primers and a C-beta reverse primer. TCRdb redid the calling of the multiplex PCR reads with MiXCR, one entry per CDR3 protein. Of fewer than 350,000 distinct CDR3 sequences in the sample, 65% were seen once. Unsorted whole blood supplied the blood RNA, and germline DNA was isolated too. This clonotype has more than one count but fewer than ten. Its specificity is not known.

The sequencing input was peripheral blood. V usage is TRBV12-3 or TRBV12-4 and J usage is TRBJ2-4, with 7 bases fitting TRBD1. This clonotype was obtained from a man in his forties or fifties with primary liver carcinoma and hepatitis B virus infection. CDR3 in amino acids: CASSLETGIGKNIQYF. The CDR3 DNA follows: TGTGCCAGCAGTTTAGAGACAGGGATCGGCAAAAACATTCAGTACTTC.